This TCR beta chain was retrieved from a study of T cells in Graves' hyperthyroidism and ophthalmopathy. The study included ophthalmopathy patients with Clinical Activity Score at least 3, NOSPECS grade at least 4 and duration under 3 months. Cells are PBMCs isolated from more than 8.5 ml of fresh blood. From germline, CDR1 is MNHNS and CDR2 SASEGT. There are 14 residues in the CDR3. Trimming removed 8 bases at V and 4 bases at J, with 14 bases between. Amplified TCR beta CDR3 regions came from RNA transcripts. TCR CDR3 underwent first-round RT-PCR with the HTBI primer set. TCRdb reprocessed the multiplex PCR reads via MiXCR and lists one record per CDR3 protein. The sample lists some 570,000 distinct CDR3 sequences, about a sixth occurring once.

This chain links TRBV6-1 with TRBJ2-2, with D possibly being TRBD1 (6 bases). The clonotype originates from a young woman with Graves' ophthalmopathy. The sample comprised blood. In DNA, the CDR3 is TGTGCCAGCGGTACCAGGGGTTCCACCGGGGAGCTGTTTTTT. Translated: CASGTRGSTGELFF.